This entry features one TCR beta chain sequence. Its antigen is currently unknown. The data derive from a study of blood T cells in healthy people across ages. A sample-barcoded 5' primer and a J-beta primer mix were used in a second PCR of roughly 7 to 11 cycles. Every single cDNA molecule received a tag from a template-switch adaptor with 12 random nucleotides. TCRdb re-derived calls from the 5' RACE reads in MiXCR, one entry per CDR3 protein. The sample consists of some 1.1 million distinct CDR3 sequences, 30% to 40% of them appearing once. With each sample, at least 5.5 micrograms of total RNA were extracted. Study-wide results and limits: Total diversity from one million sequenced T cells was likely underestimated. Naive and antigen-experienced cells were not separated, limiting conclusive comparison.

The length of the CDR3 is 14 residues. Trimming pared 2 bases from V and 1 base from J, leaving 5 bases between. Germline V gene data show CDR1 as ENHRY and CDR2 as SYGVKD. The chain recombines TRBV10-3 with TRBJ2-2; D not certain. Sequencing was performed on blood. The receptor comes from a man aged 18 to 29 in good health. The CDR3 loop reads CAISEQENTGELFF. The CDR3 DNA follows: TGTGCCATCAGTGAGCAGGAGAACACCGGGGAGCTGTTTTTT.